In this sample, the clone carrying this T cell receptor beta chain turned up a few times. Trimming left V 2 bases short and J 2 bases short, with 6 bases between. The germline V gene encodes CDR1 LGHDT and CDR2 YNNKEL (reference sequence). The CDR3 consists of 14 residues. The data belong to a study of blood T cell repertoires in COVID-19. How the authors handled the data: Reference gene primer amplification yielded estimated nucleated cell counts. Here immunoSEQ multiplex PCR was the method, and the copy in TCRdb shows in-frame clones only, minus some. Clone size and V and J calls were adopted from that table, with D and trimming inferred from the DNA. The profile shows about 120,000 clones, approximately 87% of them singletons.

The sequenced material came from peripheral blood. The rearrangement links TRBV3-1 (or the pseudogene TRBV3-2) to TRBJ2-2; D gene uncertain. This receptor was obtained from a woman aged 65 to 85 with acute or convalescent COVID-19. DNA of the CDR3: TGTGCCAGCAGCCAATATACTAACACCGGGGAGCTGTTTTTT. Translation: CASSQYTNTGELFF.